This TCR beta chain was identified during a study of blood T cells in healthy people across ages (dated by TCRdb to the mid-2010s). General notes on the study: Template switching captured roughly one uniquely barcoded TCR beta cDNA molecule per two T cells in model experiments. Age-related changes in TCR beta repertoire diversity were measured in the study by deep sequencing normalized with unique cDNA molecular identifiers. Donors were grouped into four age groups: young (average approximately 16 years), middle-aged (39), aged (approximately 58) and long-lived (approximately 75). Donors of different ages were randomly distributed across sequencing lanes to avoid experimental bias. Two additional independent replicas of 1 million unique cDNA reads from the same blood draw were analyzed for two donors (one aged 18 to 30 and one aged 80 or older).

What the authors observed across the whole study: As age increased, observed TCR beta diversity per million T cells dropped in a roughly linear way, and a significant reduction was already evident by age approximately 40. The long-lived group showed more naive CD4+ T cells, fewer expanded clones and increased TCR diversity than the aged group, suggesting age selection. Because the CMV infection status of the donors was unknown, age-related changes in expanded clonotypes may potentially have been confounded. Since profiling was done on bulk unsorted PBMCs, naive and antigen-experienced compartments could not be conclusively compared. Observed TCR beta diversity correlated strongly with the percentage of naive T cells measured by flow cytometry. Estimates of total diversity based on one million sequenced T cells were regarded as lower bounds and as underestimates.

As concerns this clonotype: Its recognized antigen is unknown. Nothing much larger sits one base from this clone, and base qualities are not available.

V is clipped by 1 base and J by 1 base, and the sequence between their germline boundaries is 14 bases long. The germline V gene gives CDR1 as SGHDT and CDR2 as YYEEEE. The CDR3 runs 16 amino acids, cysteine and phenylalanine included. Just the 48-base CDR3 DNA is kept, in frame starting at base 1. The approximately 41 donors, aged about 6 to 95 years, were systemically healthy Caucasian individuals from Russia. Approximately 11 milliliters of peripheral blood were drawn from each donor into EDTA-treated Vacutainer tubes. Ficoll-Paque density-gradient centrifugation was used to isolate PBMCs, with at least 7 million obtained per sample. Trizol reagent was used to extract total RNA from the PBMCs, yielding at least 5.5 micrograms per sample. For every donor, an aliquot of PBMCs went through flow cytometry to measure the percentages of naive CD45RAhigh/CD27high T cells. Preparation of the library involved 5' RACE. For sequencing, an Illumina HiSeq 2500 was employed. A second roughly 7 to 11 cycle PCR used a sample-barcoded 5' primer and a J-beta primer mix. A unique molecular identifier was introduced onto each TCR beta cDNA molecule by a template-switch 5' adaptor carrying 12 random nucleotides. At least 3 million CDR3-containing paired-end reads were obtained from each sample. The Mint cDNA synthesis kit, primed by a TRBC-specific oligonucleotide, was used to synthesize first-strand cDNA from all RNA. All cDNA was treated with uracil-DNA glycosylase and then went through a first 18-cycle PCR with the universal primers M1SS and BC2_uni_R. The original methods were these. For normalization, 1 million high-quality reads, each with a distinct molecular identifier, were randomly selected from each sample. Instead of being binned into consensus sequences, reads that shared molecular identifiers were thrown out. MiTCR, set to a Q25 quality threshold and the strictest error-elimination algorithm, was used for CDR3 identification, clonotype clustering and error correction. A nonparametric unseen species model with Euler transformation was used to estimate a lower bound on total TCR beta diversity. In-frame beta chains were kept once TCRdb had trimmed the public reads at Q25 with fastp and called clones with MiXCR. Each CDR3 protein appears once, grouped with its most common genes and DNA. TCRdb's processing, not the authors' own work, is the source of the V and J calls. For this sample the table gives under 1,000,000 distinct CDR3 sequences, of which under 40% were detected only once. Of the sample, roughly 13% is held by the ten largest clones.

The receptor was isolated from a man aged 18 to 30 in good health. In this chain, TRBV5-6 is recombined with TRBJ2-5; no D gene is confidently identified. The material sequenced was blood. The nucleotide sequence is TGTGCCAGCAGCTTGTTTTTGGGCTACCCCCAAGAGACCCAGTACTTC. Translated, this gives CASSLFLGYPQETQYF.